This is a list of T cell receptor beta chains from one sample in a study of blood T cell repertoires in COVID-19. Measured with immunoSEQ multiplex PCR; TCRdb has only the in-frame clones, and not every one. The sample carries some 320,000 clones, roughly 86% recorded once. Sequenced material: peripheral blood. The receptors shown here come from a woman aged 45 to 65 who had recovered from COVID-19. CDR3s include the opening cysteine and the closing phenylalanine or tryptophan. Fields, in order: D gene, J gene, V gene, clone size, CDR3 protein, CDR3 DNA. A D gene is named only where the DNA matches it firmly. Not all rows give a size; the values are once, few, many and, for expanded clones, a class.

>-|TRBJ1-5|TRBV28|-
CASSGGDQPQHF
TGTGCCAGCAGTGGCGGGGATCAGCCCCAGCATTTT
>-|TRBJ2-1|TRBV6-6|once
CASSTLGQGEQFF
TGTGCCAGCAGTACACTAGGGCAAGGGGAGCAGTTCTTC
>-|TRBJ1-1|TRBV5-1|-
CASSLSGGGNTEAFF
TGCGCCAGCAGCTTGTCGGGGGGCGGGAACACTGAAGCTTTCTTT
>TRBD2|TRBJ2-5|TRBV19|-
CASRRTSGSPETQYF
TGTGCCAGTAGGAGGACTAGCGGGAGCCCAGAGACCCAGTACTTC
>-|TRBJ2-5|TRBV28|-
CASSFGGRGVWTQYF
TGTGCCAGCAGTTTCGGTGGCAGGGGGGTGTGGACCCAGTACTTC
>-|TRBJ1-2|TRBV15|once
CATVARGDYTYGYTF
TGTGCCACCGTCGCGAGAGGAGATTACACCTATGGCTACACCTTC
>TRBD2|TRBJ2-3|TRBV28|-
CASSSRTRTSTDTQYF
TGTGCCAGCAGTTCGCGGACTAGAACTAGCACAGATACGCAGTATTTT
>TRBD1|TRBJ1-5|TRBV6-1|once
CASSEGPGGGNQPQHF
TGTGCCAGCAGTGAAGGCCCAGGGGGTGGTAATCAGCCCCAGCATTTT
>TRBD2|TRBJ2-5|TRBV3-1/TRBV3-2|-
CASSDLAGDSMGETQYF
TGTGCCAGCAGCGACCTAGCGGGGGACTCTATGGGAGAGACCCAGTACTTC
>-|TRBJ2-1|TRBV7-2|-
CASSLGRVNEQFF
TGTGCCAGCAGCTTAGGCCGAGTCAATGAGCAGTTCTTC
>-|TRBJ2-1|TRBV28|-
CASSSSRKSSYNEQFF
TGTGCCAGCAGTTCCTCTAGAAAGAGCTCCTACAATGAGCAGTTCTTC
>-|TRBJ2-1|TRBV7-3|-
CASSPSGFSYNEQFF
TGTGCCAGCAGCCCAAGCGGATTCTCCTACAATGAGCAGTTCTTC
>-|TRBJ1-4|TRBV10-3|once
CAISESGRVNEKLFF
TGTGCCATCAGTGAGTCCGGCAGGGTCAATGAAAAACTGTTTTTT
>-|TRBJ2-5|TRBV20-1|-
CSAGGGLTQYF
TGCAGTGCTGGCGGCGGGCTTACCCAGTACTTC
>-|TRBJ2-7|TRBV7-3|-
CASSSGGLREQYF
TGTGCCAGCAGCTCCGGGGGTCTAAGGGAGCAGTACTTC
>TRBD2|TRBJ2-1|TRBV11-2|-
CASSMAGDWQFF
TGTGCCAGCAGCATGGCGGGGGATTGGCAGTTCTTC
>-|TRBJ1-5|TRBV6-5|-
CASSYSVPGWGQPQHF
TGTGCCAGCAGTTACTCCGTTCCGGGTTGGGGCCAGCCCCAGCATTTT
>-|TRBJ2-3|TRBV6-5|-
CASSSPGTDTQYF
TGTGCCAGCAGCTCCCCGGGCACAGATACGCAGTATTTT
>-|TRBJ2-1|TRBV15|-
CATSSERAGTNEQFF
TGTGCCACCAGCAGTGAACGGGCAGGGACAAATGAGCAGTTCTTC
>TRBD2|TRBJ2-7|TRBV19|-
CASRTSGPTYEQYF
TGTGCCAGTCGGACTAGCGGACCCACCTACGAGCAGTACTTC
>TRBD2|TRBJ2-7|TRBV28|-
CASSLFGGEEQYF
TGTGCCAGCAGTTTATTTGGGGGGGAAGAGCAGTACTTC
>TRBD1|TRBJ2-7|TRBV24-1|-
CATSDAGQGTYEQYF
TGTGCCACCAGTGATGCGGGACAGGGCACCTACGAGCAGTACTTC
>TRBD1|TRBJ1-4|TRBV6-2/TRBV6-3|-
CASSYFIAREDRGTNEKLFF
TGTGCCAGCAGTTACTTCATCGCCCGAGAGGACAGGGGGACTAATGAAAAACTGTTTTTT
>-|TRBJ2-2|TRBV7-2|-
CASSWRDSSTGELFF
TGTGCCAGCAGCTGGAGGGACAGTTCGACCGGGGAGCTGTTTTTT
>-|TRBJ2-7|TRBV27|-
CASSPTGWERSYEQYF
TGTGCCAGCAGTCCTACAGGGTGGGAGAGGTCCTACGAGCAGTACTTC
>-|TRBJ1-2|TRBV6-5|-
CASSRTVNYGYTF
TGTGCCAGCAGCCGGACAGTCAACTATGGCTACACCTTC
>-|TRBJ2-7|TRBV5-4|-
CASSYPGKTYEQYF
TGTGCCAGCAGCTACCCCGGGAAAACCTACGAGCAGTACTTC
>TRBD1|TRBJ2-7|TRBV29-1|-
CSALGDSGYEQYF
TGCAGCGCCTTGGGGGACAGCGGCTACGAGCAGTACTTC
>-|TRBJ1-2|TRBV7-2|-
CASSLPGSYGYTF
TGTGCCAGCAGCTTACCGGGGAGCTATGGCTACACCTTC
>TRBD1|TRBJ2-3|TRBV7-8|-
CASSLVSGQATDTQYF
TGTGCCAGCAGCTTAGTGTCGGGACAGGCTACAGATACGCAGTATTTT